This entry lists 16 T cell receptor beta chains sequenced from one sample in a study of PD-L1 blockade in urothelial cancer. Measured with immunoSEQ multiplex PCR; TCRdb has only the in-frame clones, and not every one. The sample includes roughly 120,000 clones, about 89% of them seen just once. Time point here: peripheral blood 6 weeks after treatment start. The sample consisted of PBMCs, taken around atezolizumab (anti-PD-L1) treatment. The receptors originated from a man aged 55 to 69 with urothelial cancer.

In its sample, this clone was seen once. J is TRBJ2-3 and V is TRBV4-2; D ambiguous. The CDR3 is 17 residues long. In germline, CDR1 is LGHNA, CDR2 YNFKEQ. The V end lost 3 bases, the J end lost 1 base, and 17 bases lay between the germline ends. Here the CDR3 reads CASSQALASRGTDTQYF. For the CDR3, the DNA is TGTGCCAGCAGCCAGGCCTTGGCGAGCCGGGGCACAGATACGCAGTATTTT.

This chain connects TRBV7-9 to TRBJ2-1; 8 nucleotides agree with TRBD2. The CDR3 is made up of 16 amino acids. V was clipped by 1 base and J by 6 bases; unmatched bases: 8. CDR1 is SEHNR and CDR2 is FQNEAQ in the germline V gene (reference sequence). CDR3 residues: CASSLVTAGELNEQFF. The CDR3 DNA sequence: TGTGCCAGCAGCTTAGTGACAGCGGGAGAGCTCAATGAGCAGTTCTTC.

CDR3 protein: CASSPGTVGSGELFF. The CDR3 DNA is TGCGCCAGCAGCCCGGGGACAGTAGGAAGCGGGGAGCTGTTTTTT. This sequence joins TRBV5-1 and TRBJ2-2, with TRBD1 matching over 7 bases. The V gene end was trimmed by 4 bases and the J gene end by 7 bases; junction bases not matched to a gene: 10. Per the germline V gene, CDR1 is SGHRS and CDR2 is YFSETQ. CDR3 size: 15 residues.

The V and J genes are TRBV30 and TRBJ2-3, with D possibly being TRBD2 (5 bases). This CDR3 is built from 16 residues. Germline loops: CDR1 GTSNPN, CDR2 SVGIG (reference sequence). The V end lost 1 base, the J end lost 6 bases, and 20 bases lay between the germline ends. CDR3 DNA: TGTGCCTGGAGTGGCGGCGGTGCGGGTCCTAGTGATACGCAGTATTTT. Amino acids: CAWSGGGAGPSDTQYF.

The V gene is TRBV5-5, the J gene TRBJ2-7; TRBD1 aligns across 8 bases. Germline V gene sequence: CDR1 SGHKS, CDR2 YYEKEE (reference sequence). The CDR3 length is 15 residues. V lost 1 base, J lost 4 bases, and 7 bases stayed unmatched. DNA of the CDR3: TGTGCCAGCAGCTTGAATCCGGACAGGGCTTACGAGCAGTACTTC. Protein product: CASSLNPDRAYEQYF.

The V gene is TRBV18, the J gene TRBJ1-2; D gene ambiguous. CDR3 length equals 13 residues. Germline V CDR1 and CDR2: KGHSH, LQKENI. The V and J ends lost 6 bases and 11 bases respectively, with 19 bases between them. The CDR3 loop reads CASSPSGPPHYTF. The CDR3 bases are TGTGCCAGCTCCCCCAGTGGGCCCCCACATTACACCTTC.

The chain carries TRBV5-1 and TRBJ2-3; no firm D call. The CDR3 is made up of 15 amino acids. V was pared by 2 bases and J by 0 bases, with 10 bases between. The germline CDR1 and CDR2 sequences are SGHRS and YFSETQ. The CDR3 is CASSFTSTSTDTQYF. The CDR3 DNA sequence: TGCGCCAGCAGCTTTACGAGCACTAGCACAGATACGCAGTATTTT.

The chain employs TRBV7-9 and TRBJ1-1, with 9 bases fitting TRBD1. Per germline, CDR1 SEHNR and CDR2 FQNEAQ (reference sequence). The ends lost 3 bases at V and 5 bases at J; junction bases unmatched: 4. The CDR3 is 14 residues long. In DNA, the CDR3 is TGTGCCAGCAGCTTCGGGACAGGGAGAACTGAAGCTTTCTTT. Protein: CASSFGTGRTEAFF.

The chain couples TRBV7-9 to TRBJ2-4; the match to TRBD1 covers 8 bases. The CDR3 spans 19 residues. V dropped 0 bases and J dropped 3; count of bases not matched to a gene: 13. Per germline, CDR1 SEHNR and CDR2 FQNEAQ (reference sequence). In DNA, the CDR3 is TGTGCCAGCAGCTTAGCGAGCGGACAGGGTGCCCGGGGCAAAAACATTCAGTACTTC. Amino acid sequence: CASSLASGQGARGKNIQYF.

CDR3 amino acids: CASSPARAAGGQTQYF. In DNA form, the CDR3 reads TGTGCCAGCTCACCCGCCCGGGCAGCGGGAGGCCAGACCCAGTACTTC. This sequence joins TRBV18 and TRBJ2-7; 9 bases map to TRBD2. The DNA end is more similar to TRBJ2-5, so the J call may be wrong. This CDR3 comprises 16 residues. The germline CDR1 and CDR2 sequences are KGHSH and LQKENI.

The V gene is TRBV5-6, the J gene TRBJ2-7, with 8 bases matching TRBD1. With 2 bases clipped from V and 7 bases from J, the junction kept 8 bases outside the gene matches. The CDR3 runs 14 residues. CDR1 and CDR2 from the germline V gene are SGHDT and YYEEEE. The CDR3 bases are TGTGCCAGCAGCTTCTGGGACAGGATATCTGAGCAGTACTTC. Translating it yields CASSFWDRISEQYF. Based on the CDR3 plus reference TRBV5-6 and TRBJ2-7, the full variable domain is DAGVTQSPTHLIKTRGQQVTLRCSPKSGHDTVSWYQQALGQGPQFIFQYYEEEERQRGNFPDRFSGHQFPNYSSELNVNALLLGDSALYLCASSFWDRISEQYFGPGTRLTVT.

Written as DNA, the CDR3 is TGCGCCAGCAGCACGCCTCTAGCGGGAGGTCCCTACAATGAGCAGTTCTTC. As protein: CASSTPLAGGPYNEQFF. The chain links TRBV5-1 to TRBJ2-1; 11 nucleotides match TRBD2. Per the germline V gene, CDR1 is SGHRS and CDR2 is YFSETQ. The CDR3 has 17 amino acids. Unmatched junction bases numbered 8, after V lost 4 bases and J lost 2 bases.

The chain carries TRBV5-6 and TRBJ2-2; 7 bases agree with TRBD2. Germline CDR1 is SGHDT and CDR2 is YYEEEE. V trimming: 6 bases; J trimming: 1 base; junction bases outside the gene matches: 6. CDR3 size: 15 residues. For the CDR3, the DNA is TGTGCCAGCATTCGATGGGGGGGGAACACCGGGGAGCTGTTTTTT. Residues: CASIRWGGNTGELFF.

V usage is TRBV19 and J usage is TRBJ2-2; 13 bases match TRBD2. The ends lost 6 bases at V and 6 bases at J; junction bases unmatched: 13. The germline V gene has CDR1 LNHDA and CDR2 SQIVND (reference sequence). There are 18 residues in the CDR3. Written as DNA, the CDR3 is TGTGCCAGTAGAGAACTAGCGGGAGGGCCTGCCCGCTCCGGGGAGCTGTTTTTT. As protein: CASRELAGGPARSGELFF.

The chain links TRBV7-3 to TRBJ2-5; 7 nucleotides agree with TRBD2. V trimming: 5 bases; J trimming: 2 bases; junction bases outside the gene matches: 8. The CDR3 loop spans 15 amino acids. The germline gives CDR1 SGHTA, CDR2 FQGTGA. CDR3 amino acids: CASSTGGGAQETQYF. The DNA of the CDR3 is TGTGCCAGCAGCACGGGGGGAGGGGCACAAGAGACCCAGTACTTC.

Only one count was recorded for this clone. V is TRBV28 and J is TRBJ2-7; TRBD2 aligns across 7 bases. V was clipped by 4 bases and J by 5 bases; unmatched bases: 11. The CDR3 is made up of 15 amino acids. Looked up from germline, CDR1 is MDHEN and CDR2 is SYDVKM. The CDR3 sequence: CASSSSQREGHEQYF. The CDR3 nucleotides read TGTGCCAGCAGTTCCAGCCAGAGGGAGGGCCACGAGCAGTACTTC.